The following is a T cell receptor beta chain sequence with its context. The data derive from a study of technical replicates of blood from several donors. TCRdb keeps only in-frame clones here, not all; method: immunoSEQ multiplex PCR. The sample lists about 80,000 clones; roughly 94% were seen once. Sequencing was carried out using T cells isolated from PBMCs. The TCR sequence derives from a human donor in good health.

CDR3 in amino acids: CASSLSGMYADTQYF. CDR3 bases: TGTGCCTCTTCCCTTAGCGGGATGTACGCAGATACGCAGTATTTT. J is TRBJ2-3 and V is TRBV30; 8 nucleotides align to TRBD2. Losses at the gene ends were 7 bases for V and 4 bases for J; bases not matched to a gene: 13. The CDR3 loop spans 15 amino acids. CDR1 and CDR2 (germline): GTSNPN, SVGIG (reference sequence).